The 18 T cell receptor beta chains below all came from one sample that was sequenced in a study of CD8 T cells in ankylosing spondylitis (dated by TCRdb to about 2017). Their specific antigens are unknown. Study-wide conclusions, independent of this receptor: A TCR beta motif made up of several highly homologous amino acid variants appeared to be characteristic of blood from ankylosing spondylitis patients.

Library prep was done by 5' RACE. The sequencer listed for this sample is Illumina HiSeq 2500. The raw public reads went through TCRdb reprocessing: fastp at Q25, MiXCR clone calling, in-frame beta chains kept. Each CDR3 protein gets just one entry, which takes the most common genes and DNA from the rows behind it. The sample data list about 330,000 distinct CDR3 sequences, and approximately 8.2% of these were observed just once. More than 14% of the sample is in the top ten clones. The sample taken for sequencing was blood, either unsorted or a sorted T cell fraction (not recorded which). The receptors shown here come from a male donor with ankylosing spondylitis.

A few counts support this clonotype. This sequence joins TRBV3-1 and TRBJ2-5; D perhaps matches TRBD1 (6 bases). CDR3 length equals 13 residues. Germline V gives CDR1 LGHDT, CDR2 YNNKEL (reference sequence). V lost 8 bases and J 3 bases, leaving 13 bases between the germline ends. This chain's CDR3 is CASEKAGEETQYF. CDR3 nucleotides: TGTGCCAGCGAAAAAGCAGGGGAAGAGACCCAGTACTTC.

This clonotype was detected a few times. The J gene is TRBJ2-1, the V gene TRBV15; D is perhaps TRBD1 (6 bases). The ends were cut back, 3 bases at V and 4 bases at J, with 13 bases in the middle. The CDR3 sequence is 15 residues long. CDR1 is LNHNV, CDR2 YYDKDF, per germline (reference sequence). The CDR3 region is CATSRDRLLYNEQFF. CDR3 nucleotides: TGTGCCACCAGCAGGGACAGACTACTATACAATGAGCAGTTCTTC.

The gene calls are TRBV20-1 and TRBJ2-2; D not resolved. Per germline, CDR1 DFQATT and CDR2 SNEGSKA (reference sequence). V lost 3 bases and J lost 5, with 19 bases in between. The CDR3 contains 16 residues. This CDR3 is CSARGSVGLRTGELFF. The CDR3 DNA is TGCAGTGCTAGGGGGTCGGTGGGCCTAAGGACCGGGGAGCTGTTTTTT.

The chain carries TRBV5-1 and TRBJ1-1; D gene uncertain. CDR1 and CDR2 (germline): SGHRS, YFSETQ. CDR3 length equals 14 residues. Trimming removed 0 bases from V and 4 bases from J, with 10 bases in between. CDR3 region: CASSLDWGVTEAFF. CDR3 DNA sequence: TGCGCCAGCAGCTTGGACTGGGGTGTCACTGAAGCTTTCTTT.

The DNA of the CDR3 is TGTGCCACCAGTCGGGACCGCCTGAGCCCCTACAATGAGCAGTTCTTC. Protein: CATSRDRLSPYNEQFF. This chain uses TRBV24-1 with TRBJ2-1; D may match TRBD1 or TRBD2 (5 bases each). V lost 6 bases to trimming and J lost 2 bases, with 16 bases between them. Per germline, CDR1 KGHDR and CDR2 SFDVKD. This CDR3 has 16 residues.

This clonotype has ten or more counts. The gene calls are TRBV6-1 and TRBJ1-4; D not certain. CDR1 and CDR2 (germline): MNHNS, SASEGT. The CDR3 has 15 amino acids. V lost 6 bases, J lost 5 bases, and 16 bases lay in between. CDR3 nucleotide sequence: TGTGCCAGCAGCGCGATACCCGGAGTAAATGAAAAACTGTTTTTT. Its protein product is CASSAIPGVNEKLFF.

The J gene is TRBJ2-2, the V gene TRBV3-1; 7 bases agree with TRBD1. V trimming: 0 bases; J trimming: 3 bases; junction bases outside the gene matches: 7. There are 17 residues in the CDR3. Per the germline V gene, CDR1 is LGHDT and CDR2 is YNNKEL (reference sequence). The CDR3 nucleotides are TGTGCCAGCAGCCAAGAAAGGGGGCGGCCCGACACCGGGGAGCTGTTTTTT. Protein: CASSQERGRPDTGELFF.

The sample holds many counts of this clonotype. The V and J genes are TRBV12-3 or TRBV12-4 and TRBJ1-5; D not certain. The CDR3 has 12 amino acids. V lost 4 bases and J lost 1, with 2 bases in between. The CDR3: CASSWSNQPQHF. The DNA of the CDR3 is TGTGCCAGCAGTTGGAGCAATCAGCCCCAGCATTTT.

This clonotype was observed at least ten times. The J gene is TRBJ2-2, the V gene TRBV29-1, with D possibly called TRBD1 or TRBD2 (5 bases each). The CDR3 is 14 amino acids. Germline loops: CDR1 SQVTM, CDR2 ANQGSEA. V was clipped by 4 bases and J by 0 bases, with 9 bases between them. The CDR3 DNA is TGCAGCGTTGGAGGGACGGCGAACACCGGGGAGCTGTTTTTT. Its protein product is CSVGGTANTGELFF.

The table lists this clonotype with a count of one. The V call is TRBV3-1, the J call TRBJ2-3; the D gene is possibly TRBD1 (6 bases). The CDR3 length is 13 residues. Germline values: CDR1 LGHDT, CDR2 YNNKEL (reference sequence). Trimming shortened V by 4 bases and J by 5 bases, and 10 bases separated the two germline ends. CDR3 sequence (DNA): TGTGCCAGCAGCCTGCAGGGGCTAGATACGCAGTATTTT. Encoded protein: CASSLQGLDTQYF.

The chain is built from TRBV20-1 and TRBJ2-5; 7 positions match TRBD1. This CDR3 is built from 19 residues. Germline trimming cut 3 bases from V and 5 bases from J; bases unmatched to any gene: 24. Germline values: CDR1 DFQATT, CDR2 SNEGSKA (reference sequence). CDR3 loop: CSASRQGLSAPPAWETQYF. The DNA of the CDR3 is TGCAGTGCTAGTCGACAGGGATTGTCGGCACCGCCCGCGTGGGAGACCCAGTACTTC.

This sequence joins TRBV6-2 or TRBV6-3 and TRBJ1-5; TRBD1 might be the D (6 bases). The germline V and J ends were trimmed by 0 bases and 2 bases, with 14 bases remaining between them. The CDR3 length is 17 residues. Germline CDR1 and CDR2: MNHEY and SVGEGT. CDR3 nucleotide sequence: TGTGCCAGCAGTTACTCGATCGGTCAGGGGCGCAATCAGCCCCAGCATTTT. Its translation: CASSYSIGQGRNQPQHF.

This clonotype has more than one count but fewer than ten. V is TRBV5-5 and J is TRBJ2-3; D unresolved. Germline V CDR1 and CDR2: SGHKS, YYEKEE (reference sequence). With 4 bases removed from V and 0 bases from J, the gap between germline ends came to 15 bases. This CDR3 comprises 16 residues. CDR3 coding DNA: TGTGCCAGCAGCATTGGTTTAGGGCCGAGCACAGATACGCAGTATTTT. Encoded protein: CASSIGLGPSTDTQYF.

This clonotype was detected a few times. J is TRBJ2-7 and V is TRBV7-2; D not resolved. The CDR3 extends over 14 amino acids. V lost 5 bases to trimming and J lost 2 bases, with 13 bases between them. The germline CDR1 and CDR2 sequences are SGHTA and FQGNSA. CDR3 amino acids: CASSQRRGPYEQYF. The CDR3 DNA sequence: TGTGCCAGCAGCCAAAGACGAGGTCCCTACGAGCAGTACTTC. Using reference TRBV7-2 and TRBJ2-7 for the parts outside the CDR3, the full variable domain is GAGVSQSPSNKVTEKGKDVELRCDPISGHTALYWYRQSLGQGLEFLIYFQGNSAPDKSGLPSDRFSAERTGGSVSTLTIQRTQQEDSAVYLCASSQRRGPYEQYFGPGTRLTVT.

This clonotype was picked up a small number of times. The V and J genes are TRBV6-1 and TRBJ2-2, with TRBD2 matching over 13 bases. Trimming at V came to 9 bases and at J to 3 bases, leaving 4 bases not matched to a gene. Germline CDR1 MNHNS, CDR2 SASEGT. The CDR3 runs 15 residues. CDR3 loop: CASKLAGGDTGELFF. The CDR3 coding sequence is TGTGCCAGTAAACTAGCGGGAGGGGACACCGGGGAGCTGTTTTTT.

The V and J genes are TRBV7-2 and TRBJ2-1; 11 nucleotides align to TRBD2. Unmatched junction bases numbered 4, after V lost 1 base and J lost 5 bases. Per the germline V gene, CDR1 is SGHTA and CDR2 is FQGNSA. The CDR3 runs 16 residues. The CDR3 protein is CASSLGPGLADNEQFF. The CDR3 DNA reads TGTGCCAGCAGCTTAGGACCGGGACTAGCGGACAATGAGCAGTTCTTC. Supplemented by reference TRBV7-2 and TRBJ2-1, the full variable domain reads GAGVSQSPSNKVTEKGKDVELRCDPISGHTALYWYRQSLGQGLEFLIYFQGNSAPDKSGLPSDRFSAERTGGSVSTLTIQRTQQEDSAVYLCASSLGPGLADNEQFFGPGTRLTVL.

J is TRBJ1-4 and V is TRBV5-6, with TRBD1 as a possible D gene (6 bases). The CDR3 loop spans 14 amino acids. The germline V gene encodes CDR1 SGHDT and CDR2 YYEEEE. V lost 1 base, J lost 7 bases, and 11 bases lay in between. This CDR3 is CASSLIGGGEKLFF. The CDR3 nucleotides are TGTGCCAGCAGCTTGATCGGAGGGGGTGAAAAACTGTTTTTT. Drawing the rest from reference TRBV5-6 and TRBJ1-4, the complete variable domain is DAGVTQSPTHLIKTRGQQVTLRCSPKSGHDTVSWYQQALGQGPQFIFQYYEEEERQRGNFPDRFSGHQFPNYSSELNVNALLLGDSALYLCASSLIGGGEKLFFGSGTQLSVL.

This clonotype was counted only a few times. The chain's CDR3 is CASSPRRVIADTQYF. CDR3 DNA sequence: TGTGCCAGCAGTCCTCGTCGGGTAATCGCAGATACGCAGTATTTT. V usage is TRBV2 and J usage is TRBJ2-3, with no clear D. CDR1 is SNHLY and CDR2 is FYNNEI in the germline V gene. The ends were cut back, 5 bases at V and 4 bases at J, with 16 bases in the middle. CDR3 length: 15 amino acids.